The 16 T cell receptor beta chains below all came from one sample that was sequenced in a study of blood T cell repertoires in COVID-19. This table comes from immunoSEQ multiplex PCR, and its TCRdb copy is limited to in-frame clones, with some not included. The sample consists of 150,000 to 200,000 clones, more than 70% of them appearing once. Sequenced sample: peripheral blood. These receptors all come from a man aged 40-50 years with active or convalescent COVID-19.

V gene TRBV15 combines with J gene TRBJ1-1; 9 bases are shared with TRBD1. Germline V gene lookup returns CDR1 LNHNV and CDR2 YYDKDF (reference sequence). The ends lost 5 bases at V and 0 bases at J; junction bases unmatched: 1. There are 14 residues in the CDR3. CDR3 loop: CATSRQGVNTEAFF. CDR3 sequence (DNA): TGTGCCACCAGCCGACAGGGGGTGAACACTGAAGCTTTCTTT.

The rearrangement joins TRBV5-1 to TRBJ1-2; 7 nucleotides match TRBD1. Trimming at V came to 1 base and at J to 4 bases, leaving 4 bases not matched to a gene. CDR3 length: 14 amino acids. CDR1 is SGHRS and CDR2 is YFSETQ in the germline V gene. The CDR3 here is CASSLTGAIYGYTF. CDR3 nucleotide sequence: TGCGCCAGCAGCTTGACAGGGGCAATCTATGGCTACACCTTC. The whole variable domain, filled in from reference TRBV5-1 and TRBJ1-2, reads KAGVTQTPRYLIKTRGQQVTLSCSPISGHRSVSWYQQTPGQGLQFLFEYFSETQRNKGNFPGRFSGRQFSNSRSEMNVSTLELGDSALYLCASSLTGAIYGYTFGSGTRLTVV.

A remark on this clone: Distinct nucleotide sequences in the sample also encode this CDR3. V and J are TRBV4-2 and TRBJ2-1; D is perhaps TRBD2 (5 bases). This CDR3 has 16 residues. Trimming took off 0 bases at V and 4 bases at J, with 13 bases between the two ends. Germline CDR1 is LGHNA and CDR2 is YNFKEQ. In DNA, the CDR3 is TGTGCCAGCAGCCAAGAGGCGAGCGGAGCTTACAATGAGCAGTTCTTC. Translated, it gives CASSQEASGAYNEQFF.

The V and J genes are TRBV6-5 and TRBJ2-5; 7 bases line up with TRBD1. V shed 7 bases and J 4 bases; nucleotides not matched to a gene: 6. CDR3 length equals 13 residues. In germline, CDR1 is MNHEY, CDR2 SVGAGI. DNA of the CDR3: TGTGCCAGCAATTTAGGGGACAGAGAGACCCAGTACTTC. Encoded protein: CASNLGDRETQYF.

The chain carries TRBV7-9 and TRBJ1-2, with D unclear. Trimming left V 5 bases short and J 5 bases short, with 12 bases between. Germline V gene data show CDR1 as SEHNR and CDR2 as FQNEAQ (reference sequence). The CDR3 sequence is 13 residues long. CDR3 coding DNA: TGTGCCAGCAGCCTACTCCAGGAATATGGCTACACCTTC. Its protein product is CASSLLQEYGYTF.

This clone showed up just once. The rearrangement joins TRBV6-6 to TRBJ1-5, with 7 bases matching TRBD1. This CDR3 is built from 16 residues. Germline lookup yields CDR1 MNHNY and CDR2 SVGAGI (reference sequence). After removal of 2 bases from V and 3 bases from J, the junction contained 7 bases not matched to a gene. The CDR3 sequence: CASSYPRQGDNQPQHF. The CDR3 DNA sequence: TGTGCCAGCAGTTACCCCCGGCAGGGGGACAATCAGCCCCAGCATTTT.

The chain links TRBV19 to TRBJ1-3; D might be TRBD1 (5 bases). This CDR3 has 14 residues. The V end lost 9 bases, the J end lost 0 bases, and 12 bases lay between the germline ends. Germline V gene data show CDR1 as LNHDA and CDR2 as SQIVND (reference sequence). The CDR3 reads CASRDSHSGNTIYF. CDR3 bases: TGTGCCAGCAGGGATTCCCACTCTGGAAACACCATATATTTT.

This chain joins TRBV5-1 and TRBJ2-5; D is unresolved. The CDR3 has 14 residues. From germline, CDR1 is SGHRS and CDR2 YFSETQ. The V gene lost 0 bases and the J gene lost 2 bases, with 8 bases spanning the gap. CDR3 DNA: TGCGCCAGCAGCTTGGTTTCAACACAAGAGACCCAGTACTTC. It yields the protein CASSLVSTQETQYF.

The rearrangement uses TRBV11-2 and TRBJ1-2; no clear D. Germline CDR1 and CDR2: SGHAT and FQNNGV. Between the trimmed V and J ends, which lost 1 base and 5 bases, there was a span of 8 bases. The CDR3 covers 13 residues. CDR3 bases: TGTGCCAGCAGCTTAGGGGCCAGTTATGGCTACACCTTC. Its protein product is CASSLGASYGYTF.

The chain couples TRBV29-1 to TRBJ2-7; 10 bases fit TRBD2. The junction had 1 base not matched to a gene; V was cut back by 2 bases and J by 0 bases. Germline V CDR1 and CDR2: SQVTM, ANQGSEA. The CDR3 runs 14 residues. In DNA, the CDR3 is TGCAGCGTTGAAAAGCGGGGGGGCTCCTACGAGCAGTACTTC. Protein product: CSVEKRGGSYEQYF.

This chain uses TRBV7-9 with TRBJ1-2, with D maybe TRBD1 (6 bases). This CDR3 has 15 amino acids. The ends were cut back, 5 bases at V and 1 base at J, with 14 bases in the middle. In germline, CDR1 is SEHNR, CDR2 FQNEAQ (reference sequence). The CDR3 DNA follows: TGTGCCAGCAGCCCCGGACAGTTAAATAACTATGGCTACACCTTC. Residues: CASSPGQLNNYGYTF.

The V gene is TRBV7-2, the J gene TRBJ1-2; 10 bases fit TRBD1. The CDR3 consists of 14 residues. CDR1 and CDR2 from the germline V gene are SGHTA and FQGNSA. The J segment lost 4 bases and the V segment lost 1 base, leaving 0 bases of the junction unmatched. The CDR3 DNA sequence: TGTGCCAGCAGCTTAGGGGACAGGGGCTATGGCTACACCTTC. Protein product: CASSLGDRGYGYTF. The complete variable domain, with remaining parts taken from reference TRBV7-2 and TRBJ1-2, reads GAGVSQSPSNKVTEKGKDVELRCDPISGHTALYWYRQSLGQGLEFLIYFQGNSAPDKSGLPSDRFSAERTGGSVSTLTIQRTQQEDSAVYLCASSLGDRGYGYTFGSGTRLTVV.

V usage is TRBV6-2 or TRBV6-3 and J usage is TRBJ1-4; no clear D. Germline CDR1 MNHEY, CDR2 SVGEGT. V was trimmed by 5 bases and J by 3 bases, leaving 10 bases between them. CDR3 size: 14 residues. The CDR3 loop is CASSPSLANEKLFF. CDR3 DNA sequence: TGTGCCAGCAGTCCCTCGTTAGCTAATGAAAAACTGTTTTTT.

The chain couples TRBV28 to TRBJ2-3; 9 bases line up with TRBD2. The CDR3 extends over 14 amino acids. J gave up 10 bases and V 2 bases, and 7 bases lay outside the gene matches. In germline, CDR1 is MDHEN, CDR2 SYDVKM. CDR3 sequence reads: CASSLEVSGGSQYF. CDR3 nucleotide sequence: TGTGCCAGCAGTTTAGAGGTTAGCGGGGGTTCGCAGTATTTT.

The genes are TRBV5-6 and TRBJ1-1; TRBD1 agrees at 9 bases. Germline V gene sequence: CDR1 SGHDT, CDR2 YYEEEE. The junction had 11 bases not matched to a gene; V was cut back by 4 bases and J by 1 base. The CDR3 is made up of 17 amino acids. CDR3 in DNA: TGTGCCAGCAGCACAGGATGGACAGGGGCCGAGAACACTGAAGCTTTCTTT. It codes for CASSTGWTGAENTEAFF.

CDR3 protein: CASSTGPGGGTNEQFF. The CDR3 DNA reads TGCGCCAGCAGCACTGGTCCGGGCGGGGGGACCAATGAGCAGTTCTTC. This chain links TRBV5-1 with TRBJ2-1; 8 bases map to TRBD2. Germline V gives CDR1 SGHRS, CDR2 YFSETQ. CDR3 length: 16 amino acids. V shed 4 bases, J shed 6 bases, and the junction held 12 bases outside the gene matches. Full variable domain (outside the CDR3, taken from reference TRBV5-1 and TRBJ2-1): KAGVTQTPRYLIKTRGQQVTLSCSPISGHRSVSWYQQTPGQGLQFLFEYFSETQRNKGNFPGRFSGRQFSNSRSEMNVSTLELGDSALYLCASSTGPGGGTNEQFFGPGTRLTVL.